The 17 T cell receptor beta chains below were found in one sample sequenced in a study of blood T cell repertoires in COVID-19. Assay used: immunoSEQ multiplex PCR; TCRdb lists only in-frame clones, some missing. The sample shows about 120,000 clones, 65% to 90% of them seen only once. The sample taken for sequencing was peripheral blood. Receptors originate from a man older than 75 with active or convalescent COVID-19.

CDR3 sequence (DNA): TGTGCCAGCAGCCCCAGGGTGAAGACCTACAATGAGCAGTTCTTC. Protein sequence: CASSPRVKTYNEQFF. The chain employs TRBV7-6 and TRBJ2-1, with D maybe TRBD1 (5 bases). Trimming left V 5 bases short and J 2 bases short, with 13 bases between. The CDR3 covers 15 residues. Looked up from germline, CDR1 is SGHVS and CDR2 is FNYEAQ.

For the CDR3, the DNA is TGCGCCAGCAGGGAAGGCCGACAGGGGGCGAACACCGGGGAGCTGTTTTTT. Translation gives CASREGRQGANTGELFF. The chain uses TRBV5-1 and TRBJ2-2, with 9 nucleotides matching TRBD1. The J segment lost 0 bases and the V segment lost 5 bases, leaving 8 bases of the junction unmatched. Germline lookup yields CDR1 SGHRS and CDR2 YFSETQ. This CDR3 is 17 amino acids long.

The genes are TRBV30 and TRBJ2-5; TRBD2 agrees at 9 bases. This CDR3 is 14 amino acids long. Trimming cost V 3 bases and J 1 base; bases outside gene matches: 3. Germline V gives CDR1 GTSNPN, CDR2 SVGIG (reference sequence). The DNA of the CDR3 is TGTGCCTGGAGCGGAGCGGGAGGCCAAGAGACCCAGTACTTC. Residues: CAWSGAGGQETQYF.

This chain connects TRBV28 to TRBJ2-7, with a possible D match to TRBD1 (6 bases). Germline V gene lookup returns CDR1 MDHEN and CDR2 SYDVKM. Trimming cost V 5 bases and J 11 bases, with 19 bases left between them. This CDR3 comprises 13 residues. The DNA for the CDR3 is TGTGCCAGCAGTACAAAGACAGGAGGTTTAGAGTACTTC. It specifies CASSTKTGGLEYF.

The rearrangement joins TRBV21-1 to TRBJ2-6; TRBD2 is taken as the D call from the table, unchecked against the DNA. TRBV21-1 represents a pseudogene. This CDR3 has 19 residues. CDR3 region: CASNPAQADEETGANVLTF. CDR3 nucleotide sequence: TGTGCCAGCAATCCGGCTCAAGCGGACGAAGAGACTGGGGCCAACGTCCTGACTTTC.

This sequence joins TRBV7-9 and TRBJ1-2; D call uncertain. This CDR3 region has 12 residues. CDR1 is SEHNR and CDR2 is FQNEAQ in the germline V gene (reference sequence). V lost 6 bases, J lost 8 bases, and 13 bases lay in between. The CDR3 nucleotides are TGTGCCAGCAGGGCCGGGGTGTCGGGCTACACCTTC. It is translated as CASRAGVSGYTF.

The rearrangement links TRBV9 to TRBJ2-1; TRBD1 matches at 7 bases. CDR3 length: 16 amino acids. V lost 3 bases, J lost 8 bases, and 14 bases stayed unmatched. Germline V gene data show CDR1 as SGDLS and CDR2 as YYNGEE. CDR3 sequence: CASSAPGTARGHEQFF. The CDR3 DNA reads TGTGCCAGCAGCGCCCCGGGGACAGCGAGGGGCCATGAGCAGTTCTTC.

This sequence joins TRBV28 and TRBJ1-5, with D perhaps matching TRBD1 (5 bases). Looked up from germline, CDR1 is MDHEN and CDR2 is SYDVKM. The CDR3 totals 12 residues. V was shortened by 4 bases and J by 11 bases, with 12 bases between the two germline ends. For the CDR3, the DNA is TGTGCCAGCAGTTCGGGGGGGGAGACCCAGCATTTT. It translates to CASSSGGETQHF.

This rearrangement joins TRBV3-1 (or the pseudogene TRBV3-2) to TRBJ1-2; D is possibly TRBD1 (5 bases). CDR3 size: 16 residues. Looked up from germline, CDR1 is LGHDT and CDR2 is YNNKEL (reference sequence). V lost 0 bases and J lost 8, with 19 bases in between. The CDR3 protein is CASSQDGAGTLLGYTF. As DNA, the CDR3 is TGTGCCAGCAGCCAAGATGGGGCAGGAACCCTTTTGGGCTACACCTTC.

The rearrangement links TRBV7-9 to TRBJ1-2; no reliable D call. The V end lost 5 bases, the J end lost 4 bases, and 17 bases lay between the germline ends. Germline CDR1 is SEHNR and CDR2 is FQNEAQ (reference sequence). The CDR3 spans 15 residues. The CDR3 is CASSPSRDPSYGYTF. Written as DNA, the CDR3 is TGTGCCAGCAGCCCCTCGAGGGATCCTAGCTATGGCTACACCTTC. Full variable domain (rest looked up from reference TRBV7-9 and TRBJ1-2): DTGVSQNPRHKITKRGQNVTFRCDPISEHNRLYWYRQTLGQGPEFLTYFQNEAQLEKSRLLSDRFSAERPKGSFSTLEIQRTEQGDSAMYLCASSPSRDPSYGYTFGSGTRLTVV.

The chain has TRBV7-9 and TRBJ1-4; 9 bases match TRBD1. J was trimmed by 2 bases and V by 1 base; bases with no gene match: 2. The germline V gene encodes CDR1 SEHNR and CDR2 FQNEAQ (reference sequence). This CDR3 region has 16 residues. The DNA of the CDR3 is TGTGCCAGCAGCTTAGGGGACAGGGCCACTAATGAAAAACTGTTTTTT. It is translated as CASSLGDRATNEKLFF. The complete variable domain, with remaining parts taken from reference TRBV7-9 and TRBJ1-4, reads DTGVSQNPRHKITKRGQNVTFRCDPISEHNRLYWYRQTLGQGPEFLTYFQNEAQLEKSRLLSDRFSAERPKGSFSTLEIQRTEQGDSAMYLCASSLGDRATNEKLFFGSGTQLSVL.

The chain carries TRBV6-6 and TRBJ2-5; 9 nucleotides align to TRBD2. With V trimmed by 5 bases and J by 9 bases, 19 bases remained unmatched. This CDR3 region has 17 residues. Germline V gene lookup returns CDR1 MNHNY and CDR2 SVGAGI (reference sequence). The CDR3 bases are TGTGCCAGCAGTCGCAAAATAGCGGGGGCGGGGCGGGGGGCCCAGTACTTC. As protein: CASSRKIAGAGRGAQYF.

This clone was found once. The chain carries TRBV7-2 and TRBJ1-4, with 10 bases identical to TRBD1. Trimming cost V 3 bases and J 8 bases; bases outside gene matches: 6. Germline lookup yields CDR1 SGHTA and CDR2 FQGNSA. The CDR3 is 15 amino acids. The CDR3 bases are TGTGCCAGCAGCTTCAGTCCGGACAGGGGGGAAAAACTGTTTTTT. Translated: CASSFSPDRGEKLFF.

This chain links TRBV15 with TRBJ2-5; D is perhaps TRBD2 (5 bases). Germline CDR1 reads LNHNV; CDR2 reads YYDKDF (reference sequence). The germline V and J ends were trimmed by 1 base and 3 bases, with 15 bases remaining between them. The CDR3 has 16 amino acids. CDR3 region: CATSRALVPGEETQYF. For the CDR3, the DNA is TGTGCCACCAGCAGAGCACTAGTCCCCGGTGAAGAGACCCAGTACTTC.

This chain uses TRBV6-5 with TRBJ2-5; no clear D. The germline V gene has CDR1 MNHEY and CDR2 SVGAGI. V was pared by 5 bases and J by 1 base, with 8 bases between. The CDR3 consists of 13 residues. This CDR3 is CASSTMAQETQYF. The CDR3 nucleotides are TGTGCCAGCAGTACCATGGCCCAAGAGACCCAGTACTTC.

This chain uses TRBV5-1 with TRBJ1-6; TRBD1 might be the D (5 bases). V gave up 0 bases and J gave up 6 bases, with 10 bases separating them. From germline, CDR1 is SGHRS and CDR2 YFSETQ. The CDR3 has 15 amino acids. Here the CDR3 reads CASSLGGDSNSPLHF. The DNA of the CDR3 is TGCGCCAGCAGCTTGGGGGGGGACTCTAATTCACCCCTCCACTTT.

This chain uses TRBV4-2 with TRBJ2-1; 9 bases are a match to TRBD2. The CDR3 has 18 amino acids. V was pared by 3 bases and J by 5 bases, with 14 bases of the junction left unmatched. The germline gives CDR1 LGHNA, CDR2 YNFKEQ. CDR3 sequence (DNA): TGTGCCAGCAGCCATACCCCGTTTAGCGGGGGCCCTAACAATGAGCAGTTCTTC. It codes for CASSHTPFSGGPNNEQFF.